This entry lists 23 T cell receptor beta chains sequenced from one sample in a study of PD-L1 blockade in urothelial cancer. Time point here: pretreatment peripheral blood. TCRdb's copy holds only in-frame clones and misses some; the assay was immunoSEQ multiplex PCR. This sample yields 70,000 to 90,000 clones, of which under 90% are seen a single time; 13% to 15% belongs to the top ten. The sample consisted of PBMCs, taken around atezolizumab (anti-PD-L1) treatment. The receptors come from a man between 60 and 75 years old with urothelial cancer.

This clone occurred once. V and J are TRBV18 and TRBJ1-2; possible D gene TRBD1, 5 bases. V was pared by 0 bases and J by 1 base, with 18 bases between. This CDR3 contains 18 residues. Germline V lookup: CDR1 KGHSH, CDR2 LQKENI. CDR3 nucleotide sequence: TGTGCCAGCTCACCACCGTCTGCTGGGGGGAGCTTTAACTATGGCTACACCTTC. Translation gives CASSPPSAGGSFNYGYTF.

This clone was counted a few times. This chain connects TRBV19 to TRBJ1-6; D remains unclear. Between the trimmed V and J ends, which lost 3 bases and 9 bases, there was a span of 6 bases. In germline, CDR1 is LNHDA, CDR2 SQIVND (reference sequence). The CDR3 has 12 amino acids. In DNA, the CDR3 is TGTGCCAGTAGTATCCGGAGTTCACCCCTCCACTTT. This gives the protein CASSIRSSPLHF.

The rearrangement uses TRBV10-1 and TRBJ1-4; TRBD1 agrees at 7 bases. J was trimmed by 3 bases and V by 3 bases; bases with no gene match: 4. The CDR3 loop spans 15 amino acids. Germline V CDR1 and CDR2: WNHNN, SYGVQD (reference sequence). CDR3 in amino acids: CASSDRQGSNEKLFF. The CDR3 region has the DNA TGCGCCAGCAGTGACCGACAGGGTTCTAATGAAAAACTGTTTTTT.

The genes are TRBV19 and TRBJ1-2, with D maybe TRBD1 (5 bases). The CDR3 runs 13 residues. Germline CDR1 and CDR2: LNHDA and SQIVND (reference sequence). V was cut by 8 bases and J by 1 base, with 11 bases left in between. CDR3 residues: CASRTSDNYGYTF. CDR3 nucleotides: TGTGCCAGTCGGACATCCGATAACTATGGCTACACCTTC.

The chain joins TRBV4-3 to TRBJ2-7; TRBD1 aligns across 8 bases. Germline loops: CDR1 LGHNA, CDR2 YSLEER. There are 15 residues in the CDR3. Trimming took 0 bases from V and 2 from J; bases not matched to a gene: 3. The DNA for the CDR3 is TGCGCCAGCAGCCAAGAGGGGACAGGAGCCTACGAGCAGTACTTC. Translated: CASSQEGTGAYEQYF.

The chain has TRBV7-2 and TRBJ2-7; the match to TRBD2 covers 11 bases. The CDR3 runs to 18 residues. V lost 5 bases, J lost 6 bases, and 18 bases stayed unmatched. CDR1 is SGHTA and CDR2 is FQGNSA in the germline V gene. The CDR3 spells CASSTPRVWTSGFFEQYF. In DNA form, the CDR3 reads TGTGCCAGCAGCACCCCCAGGGTCTGGACTAGCGGGTTCTTCGAGCAGTACTTC.

This chain's CDR3 is CASSEQGNYGYTF. The CDR3 DNA reads TGCGCCAGCAGCGAACAGGGTAACTATGGCTACACCTTC. V is TRBV5-1 and J is TRBJ1-2, with D possibly being TRBD1 (6 bases). The CDR3 covers 13 residues. Trimming removed 4 bases from V and 1 base from J, with 8 bases in between. Germline V lookup: CDR1 SGHRS, CDR2 YFSETQ.

This rearrangement joins TRBV19 to TRBJ1-3; D is uncertain. V was clipped by 7 bases and J by 0 bases, with 10 bases between them. CDR3 length: 14 amino acids. Germline CDR1 and CDR2: LNHDA and SQIVND (reference sequence). CDR3 protein: CASTRAGSGNTIYF. In DNA, the CDR3 is TGTGCCAGTACGCGGGCTGGCTCTGGAAACACCATATATTTT.

The gene calls are TRBV10-2 and TRBJ1-5; 9 positions match TRBD1. CDR1 and CDR2 (germline): WSHSY, SAAADI. The CDR3 consists of 15 residues. V trimming: 4 bases; J trimming: 4 bases; junction bases outside the gene matches: 5. CDR3 DNA sequence: TGCGCCAGCAGTGGCCCGGGACAGGGTAATCAGCCCCAGCATTTT. As protein: CASSGPGQGNQPQHF.

The chain links TRBV18 to TRBJ2-7, with 7 bases that match TRBD2. V was pared by 5 bases and J by 2 bases, with 9 bases of the junction left unmatched. The CDR3 covers 15 residues. Germline assignment: CDR1 KGHSH and CDR2 LQKENI. DNA of the CDR3: TGTGCCAGCTCAGCGACTAGCCTCAGCACCTACGAGCAGTACTTC. Its translation: CASSATSLSTYEQYF. Filled out from reference TRBV18 and TRBJ2-7, the complete variable domain reads NAGVMQNPRHLVRRRGQEARLRCSPMKGHSHVYWYRQLPEEGLKFMVYLQKENIIDESGMPKERFSAEFPKEGPSILRIQQVVRGDSAAYFCASSATSLSTYEQYFGPGTRLTVT.

This chain links TRBV5-1 with TRBJ2-2, with TRBD1 identical over 7 bases. The junction had 8 bases not matched to a gene; V was cut back by 0 bases and J by 9 bases. Germline V lookup: CDR1 SGHRS, CDR2 YFSETQ. The CDR3 totals 15 residues. This chain's CDR3 is CASSLEARGSRELFF. Written as DNA, the CDR3 is TGCGCCAGCAGCTTGGAGGCCAGGGGGTCCAGGGAGCTGTTTTTT. Drawing the rest from reference TRBV5-1 and TRBJ2-2, the complete variable domain is KAGVTQTPRYLIKTRGQQVTLSCSPISGHRSVSWYQQTPGQGLQFLFEYFSETQRNKGNFPGRFSGRQFSNSRSEMNVSTLELGDSALYLCASSLEARGSRELFFGEGSRLTVL.

This chain uses TRBV7-3 with TRBJ1-1; D remains ambiguous. V shed 4 bases and J shed 7 bases, with 10 bases lying between them. Germline lookup yields CDR1 SGHTA and CDR2 FQGTGA. This CDR3 region has 12 residues. CDR3 in amino acids: CASSYGTGEAFF. DNA for the CDR3: TGTGCCAGCAGCTACGGCACGGGTGAAGCTTTCTTT.

The J gene is TRBJ2-1, the V gene TRBV5-6, with D maybe TRBD2 (6 bases). Trimming removed 4 bases at V and 10 bases at J, with 21 bases between. This CDR3 spans 15 amino acids. Germline values: CDR1 SGHDT, CDR2 YYEEEE. The CDR3 nucleotides are TGTGCCAGCAGCCCCCTAGCGTCCCTCTTTAGCGAGCAGTTCTTC. As protein: CASSPLASLFSEQFF.

V gene TRBV7-2 combines with J gene TRBJ2-7, with 9 bases identical to TRBD1. Unmatched junction bases numbered 5, after V lost 5 bases and J lost 3 bases. This CDR3 region has 14 residues. Germline loops: CDR1 SGHTA, CDR2 FQGNSA. CDR3 bases: TGTGCCAGCAGCCTTACAGGGGGCGGCTACGAGCAGTACTTC. The encoded protein is CASSLTGGGYEQYF.

V is TRBV19 and J is TRBJ2-1, with D possibly matching TRBD2 (6 bases). The ends were cut back, 5 bases at V and 1 base at J, with 18 bases in the middle. The germline V gene encodes CDR1 LNHDA and CDR2 SQIVND (reference sequence). This CDR3 spans 17 amino acids. CDR3 nucleotides: TGTGCCAGTAGTTGGGGGGTAGGCTCAAGGTCCTACAATGAGCAGTTCTTC. It encodes CASSWGVGSRSYNEQFF.

The chain joins TRBV21-1 to TRBJ2-7; the D call TRBD2 from the table was never checked on the DNA. TRBV21-1 has pseudogene status. The CDR3 has 14 residues. The CDR3 region is CASSNSTDSYEQYF. In nucleotides, the CDR3 is TGTGCCAGCAGCAACTCGACTGACTCCTACGAGCAGTACTTC.

V usage is TRBV11-2 and J usage is TRBJ2-7; D is uncertain. From germline, CDR1 is SGHAT and CDR2 FQNNGV. V was pared by 5 bases and J by 3 bases, with 5 bases between. There are 11 residues in the CDR3. CDR3 region: CASSPIYEQYF. In DNA form, the CDR3 reads TGTGCCAGCAGCCCCATCTACGAGCAGTACTTC. The full variable domain, rest sourced from reference TRBV11-2 and TRBJ2-7, is EAGVAQSPRYKIIEKRQSVAFWCNPISGHATLYWYQQILGQGPKLLIQFQNNGVVDDSQLPKDRFSAERLKGVDSTLKIQPAKLEDSAVYLCASSPIYEQYFGPGTRLTVT.

The chain carries TRBV11-3 and TRBJ1-5; 11 nucleotides align to TRBD1. The trim removed 3 bases at V and 6 bases at J, leaving 4 bases unmatched. Germline CDR1 reads SGHNT; CDR2 reads YENEEA. The CDR3 covers 15 residues. In nucleotides, the CDR3 is TGTGCCAGCAGCTTGGACAGGGGGCACGGTCAGCCCCAGCATTTT. As protein: CASSLDRGHGQPQHF.

The CDR3 sequence is CAWSVRAGSTDTQYF. The CDR3 nucleotides are TGTGCCTGGAGTGTCCGAGCGGGTTCCACAGATACGCAGTATTTT. This rearrangement joins TRBV30 to TRBJ2-3, with a tentative D call TRBD2 (6 bases). The CDR3 is 15 residues long. CDR1 GTSNPN and CDR2 SVGIG come from the germline V gene (reference sequence). The germline V and J ends were trimmed by 0 bases and 2 bases, with 12 bases remaining between them.

The rearrangement links TRBV29-1 to TRBJ2-1, with 10 positions matching TRBD2. The germline V gene encodes CDR1 SQVTM and CDR2 ANQGSEA. This CDR3 region has 14 residues. With 6 bases clipped from V and 7 bases from J, the junction kept 9 bases outside the gene matches. The CDR3 DNA is TGCAGCGTAGCCAGCGGGAGGGCCTTAAATGAGCAGTTCTTC. Translating it yields CSVASGRALNEQFF.

The rearrangement uses TRBV27 and TRBJ2-1; D is perhaps TRBD2 (7 bases). The V and J ends lost 3 bases and 2 bases respectively, with 11 bases between them. The CDR3 is made up of 15 amino acids. Per the germline V gene, CDR1 is MNHEY and CDR2 is SMNVEV (reference sequence). Written as DNA, the CDR3 is TGTGCCAGCAGTTTTAGGGGGAGGGCCTACAATGAGCAGTTCTTC. Translation: CASSFRGRAYNEQFF.

V usage is TRBV7-8 and J usage is TRBJ1-1; 9 nucleotides match TRBD1. The CDR3 runs 12 residues. CDR1 and CDR2 (germline): SGHVS, FQNEAQ. The V segment lost 5 bases and the J segment 11 bases; nucleotides outside the gene matches: 6. The CDR3 spells CASSKRDRDAFF. The CDR3 region has the DNA TGTGCCAGCAGCAAGCGGGACAGGGATGCTTTCTTT.

V usage is TRBV9 and J usage is TRBJ2-5; TRBD2 might be the D (6 bases). The CDR3 length is 13 residues. In germline, CDR1 is SGDLS, CDR2 YYNGEE. V was clipped by 6 bases and J by 5 bases, with 14 bases between them. In nucleotides, the CDR3 is TGTGCCAGCACGGGACTTACAGAGGAGACCCAGTACTTC. It codes for CASTGLTEETQYF. The full variable domain, in which reference TRBV9 and TRBJ2-5 provide the parts outside the CDR3, is DSGVTQTPKHLITATGQRVTLRCSPRSGDLSVYWYQQSLDQGLQFLIQYYNGEERAKGNILERFSAQQFPDLHSELNLSSLELGDSALYFCASTGLTEETQYFGPGTRLLVL.